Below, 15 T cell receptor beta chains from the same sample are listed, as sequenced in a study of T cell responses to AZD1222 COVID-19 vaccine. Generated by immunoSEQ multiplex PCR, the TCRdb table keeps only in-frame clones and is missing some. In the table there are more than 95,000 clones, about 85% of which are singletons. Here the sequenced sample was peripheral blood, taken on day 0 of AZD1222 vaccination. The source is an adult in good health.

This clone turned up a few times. The CDR3 reads CASISAGVNNQPQHF. The CDR3 DNA reads TGTGCCAGCATTAGCGCAGGGGTCAACAATCAGCCCCAGCATTTT. J is TRBJ1-5 and V is TRBV6-5; weak D call: TRBD1 (6 bases). V gave up 7 bases and J gave up 3 bases, with 16 bases separating them. The CDR3 consists of 15 residues. The germline CDR1 and CDR2 sequences are MNHEY and SVGAGI.

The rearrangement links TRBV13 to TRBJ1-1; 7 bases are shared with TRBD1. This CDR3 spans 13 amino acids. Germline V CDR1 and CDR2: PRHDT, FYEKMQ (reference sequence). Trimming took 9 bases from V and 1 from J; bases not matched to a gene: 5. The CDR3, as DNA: TGTGCCAGTACGACAGGGACGAACACTGAAGCTTTCTTT. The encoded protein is CASTTGTNTEAFF.

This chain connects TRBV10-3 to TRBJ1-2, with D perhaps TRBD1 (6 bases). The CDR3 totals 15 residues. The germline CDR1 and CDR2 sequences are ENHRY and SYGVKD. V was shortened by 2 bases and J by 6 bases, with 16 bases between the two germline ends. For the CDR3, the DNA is TGTGCCATCAGTGAGACCCCGGGGGGGGGCAATGGCTACACCTTC. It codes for CAISETPGGGNGYTF.

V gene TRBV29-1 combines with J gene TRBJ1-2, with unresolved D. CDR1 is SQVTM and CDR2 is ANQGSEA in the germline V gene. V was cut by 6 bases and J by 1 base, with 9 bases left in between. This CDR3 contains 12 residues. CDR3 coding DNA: TGCAGCGTCCCGAACGGTAACTATGGCTACACCTTC. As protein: CSVPNGNYGYTF.

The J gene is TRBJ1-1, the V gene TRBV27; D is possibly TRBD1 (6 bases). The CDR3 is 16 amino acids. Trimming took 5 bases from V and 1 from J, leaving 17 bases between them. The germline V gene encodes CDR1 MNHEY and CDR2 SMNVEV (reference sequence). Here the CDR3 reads CASSPYTGMRNTEAFF. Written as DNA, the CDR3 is TGTGCCAGCAGTCCCTATACAGGGATGAGGAACACTGAAGCTTTCTTT.

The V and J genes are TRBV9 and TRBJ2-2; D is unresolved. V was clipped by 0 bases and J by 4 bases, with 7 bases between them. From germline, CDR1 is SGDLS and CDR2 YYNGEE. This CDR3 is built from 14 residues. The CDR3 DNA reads TGTGCCAGCAGCGTAGGGCAGAGCACCGGGGAGCTGTTTTTT. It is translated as CASSVGQSTGELFF.

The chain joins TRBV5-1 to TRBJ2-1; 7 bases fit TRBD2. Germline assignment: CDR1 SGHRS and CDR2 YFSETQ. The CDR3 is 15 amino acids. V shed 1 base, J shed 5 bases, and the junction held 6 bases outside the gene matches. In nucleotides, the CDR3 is TGCGCCAGCAGCTTGTTGAGCGGGGCAAACAATGAGCAGTTCTTC. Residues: CASSLLSGANNEQFF.

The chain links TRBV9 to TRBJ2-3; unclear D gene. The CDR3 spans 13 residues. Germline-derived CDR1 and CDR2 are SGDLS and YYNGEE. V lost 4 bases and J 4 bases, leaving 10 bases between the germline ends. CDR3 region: CASSPSRPDTQYF. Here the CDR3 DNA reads TGTGCCAGCAGCCCCAGCCGTCCAGATACGCAGTATTTT. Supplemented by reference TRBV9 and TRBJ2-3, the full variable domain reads DSGVTQTPKHLITATGQRVTLRCSPRSGDLSVYWYQQSLDQGLQFLIQYYNGEERAKGNILERFSAQQFPDLHSELNLSSLELGDSALYFCASSPSRPDTQYFGPGTRLTVL.

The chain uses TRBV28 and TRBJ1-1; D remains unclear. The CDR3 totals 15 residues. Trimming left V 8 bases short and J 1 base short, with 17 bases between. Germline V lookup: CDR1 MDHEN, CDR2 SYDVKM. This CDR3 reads CASRRSNGPNTEAFF. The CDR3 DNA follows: TGTGCCAGCCGCAGGAGTAACGGTCCGAACACTGAAGCTTTCTTT.

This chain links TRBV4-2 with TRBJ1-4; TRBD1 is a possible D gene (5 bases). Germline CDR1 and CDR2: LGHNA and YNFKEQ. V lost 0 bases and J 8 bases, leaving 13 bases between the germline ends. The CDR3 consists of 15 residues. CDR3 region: CASSQERGGQEKLFF. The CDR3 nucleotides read TGTGCCAGCAGCCAAGAAAGGGGAGGTCAGGAAAAACTGTTTTTT.

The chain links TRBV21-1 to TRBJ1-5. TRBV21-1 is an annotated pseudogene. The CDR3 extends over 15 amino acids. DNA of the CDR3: TGTGCCAGCAGCAAAGAGCGGAAAGGGTATCAGCCCCAGCATTTT. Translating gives CASSKERKGYQPQHF.

The CDR3 here is CASSQGSGQGGYEQYF. The CDR3 DNA reads as TGCGCCAGCAGCCAAGGTTCGGGACAGGGGGGCTACGAGCAGTACTTC. This sequence joins TRBV4-3 and TRBJ2-7, with TRBD1 matching over 11 bases. From germline, CDR1 is LGHNA and CDR2 YSLEER. The trim removed 1 base at V and 3 bases at J, leaving 5 bases unmatched. This CDR3 contains 16 residues.

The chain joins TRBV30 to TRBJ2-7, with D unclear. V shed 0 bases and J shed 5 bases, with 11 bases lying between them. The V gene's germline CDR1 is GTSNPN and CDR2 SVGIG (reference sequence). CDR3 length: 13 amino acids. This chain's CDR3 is CAWSVDPEDEQYF. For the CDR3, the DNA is TGTGCCTGGAGTGTGGACCCCGAGGACGAGCAGTACTTC.

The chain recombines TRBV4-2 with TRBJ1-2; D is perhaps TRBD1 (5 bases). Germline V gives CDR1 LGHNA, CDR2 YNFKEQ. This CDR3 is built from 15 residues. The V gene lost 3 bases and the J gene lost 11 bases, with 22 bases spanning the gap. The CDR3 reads CASSHGTGLPRGYTF. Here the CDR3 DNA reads TGTGCCAGCAGCCATGGAACGGGGCTTCCTCGGGGGTACACCTTC.

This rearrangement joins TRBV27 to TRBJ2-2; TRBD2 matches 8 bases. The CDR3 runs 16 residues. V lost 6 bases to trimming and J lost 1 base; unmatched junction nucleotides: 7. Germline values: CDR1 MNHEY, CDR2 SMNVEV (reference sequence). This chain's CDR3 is CASSAYTSGNTGELFF. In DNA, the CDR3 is TGTGCCAGCAGCGCCTATACTAGCGGGAACACCGGGGAGCTGTTTTTT.